One and the same sample provided the 29 T cell receptor beta chains below, sequenced in a study of human T cells and chemical hapten exposure. TCRdb itself ran the RACE reads through MiXCR, one entry per CDR3 protein. The repertoire holds 350,000 to 400,000 distinct CDR3 sequences, with over 6% as singletons. Stated time point: patch test 2, 6 weeks after DPC sensitization. Indicated treatment: therapeutic diphenylcyclopropenone sensitization with weekly scalp DPC. Specimen: whole blood, collected in connection with sensitization to the hapten diphenylcyclopropenone (DPC). Receptors were obtained from a woman aged 18-30 years with alopecia areata. Some clones in this sample may be carry-over from other donors' samples.

This clonotype was counted a few times. The CDR3 sequence: CSVRAGQGSYNEQFF. The CDR3 nucleotides read TGCAGCGTCAGGGCTGGGCAGGGGTCATATAATGAGCAGTTCTTC. The chain employs TRBV29-1 and TRBJ2-1, with D possibly matching TRBD1 (6 bases). CDR3 length equals 15 residues. Germline assignment: CDR1 SQVTM and CDR2 ANQGSEA. Trimming left V 6 bases short and J 7 bases short, with 22 bases between.

The rearrangement links TRBV10-3 to TRBJ2-3, with TRBD2 as a possible D gene (6 bases). The CDR3 is 13 residues long. CDR1 and CDR2 from the germline V gene are ENHRY and SYGVKD. Trimming took 4 bases from V and 6 from J, leaving 11 bases between them. The CDR3 DNA is TGTGCCATCAGTGGGTCGGGGACTGATACGCAGTATTTT. Translation gives CAISGSGTDTQYF.

J is TRBJ1-1 and V is TRBV4-3; TRBD1 might be the D (6 bases). Deletions cut 3 bases from V and 6 bases from J, with 17 bases between. Per germline, CDR1 LGHNA and CDR2 YSLEER. The CDR3 is 15 residues long. The CDR3 coding sequence is TGCGCCAGCAGCCAGGATCGGACAGACTCACCTGAAGCTTTCTTT. Protein product: CASSQDRTDSPEAFF.

This clonotype was counted at least ten times. J is TRBJ2-1 and V is TRBV9; 9 positions agree with TRBD2. V shed 0 bases, J shed 4 bases, and the junction held 5 bases outside the gene matches. This CDR3 spans 16 amino acids. Germline CDR1 is SGDLS and CDR2 is YYNGEE. The CDR3 bases are TGTGCCAGCAGCGTAGATCTAGCGGGGACGTACAATGAGCAGTTCTTC. Translation: CASSVDLAGTYNEQFF. Full variable domain (outside the CDR3, taken from reference TRBV9 and TRBJ2-1): DSGVTQTPKHLITATGQRVTLRCSPRSGDLSVYWYQQSLDQGLQFLIQYYNGEERAKGNILERFSAQQFPDLHSELNLSSLELGDSALYFCASSVDLAGTYNEQFFGPGTRLTVL.

This clonotype was counted ten times or more. This chain links TRBV9 with TRBJ2-1; 9 bases agree with TRBD2. The CDR3 runs 15 residues. The germline V gene has CDR1 SGDLS and CDR2 YYNGEE. Losses at the gene ends were 2 bases for V and 6 bases for J; bases not matched to a gene: 6. This CDR3 reads CASSVLSGGINEQFF. For the CDR3, the DNA is TGTGCCAGCAGCGTGTTAAGCGGGGGGATCAATGAGCAGTTCTTC. Full variable domain (outside the CDR3, taken from reference TRBV9 and TRBJ2-1): DSGVTQTPKHLITATGQRVTLRCSPRSGDLSVYWYQQSLDQGLQFLIQYYNGEERAKGNILERFSAQQFPDLHSELNLSSLELGDSALYFCASSVLSGGINEQFFGPGTRLTVL.

This clonotype has at least ten counts. This chain links TRBV12-3 or TRBV12-4 with TRBJ1-6; D call uncertain. CDR3 size: 15 residues. V was trimmed by 5 bases and J by 0 bases, leaving 8 bases between them. In DNA form, the CDR3 reads TGTGCCAGCAGTACCGATTTCTCCTATAATTCACCCCTCCACTTT. It encodes CASSTDFSYNSPLHF.

This clonotype was observed a handful of times. The genes are TRBV7-9 and TRBJ1-1; D unclear. The CDR3 spans 13 residues. CDR1 and CDR2 (germline): SEHNR, FQNEAQ (reference sequence). The V gene lost 3 bases and the J gene lost 5 bases, with 10 bases spanning the gap. CDR3 sequence: CASSLERETEAFF. The CDR3 bases are TGTGCCAGCAGCTTGGAACGGGAAACTGAAGCTTTCTTT.

This clonotype was observed many times. The chain uses TRBV20-1 and TRBJ1-2; D not resolved. The CDR3 sequence is 13 residues long. Germline lookup yields CDR1 DFQATT and CDR2 SNEGSKA (reference sequence). Trimming took 0 bases from V and 2 from J, leaving 7 bases between them. The CDR3 nucleotides read TGCAGTGCTAGAGATCTAGGGAACTATGGCTACACCTTC. Amino acids: CSARDLGNYGYTF.

The chain is built from TRBV6-2 or TRBV6-3 and TRBJ2-7, with TRBD2 identical over 9 bases. The CDR3 is 13 residues long. Germline CDR1 MNHEY, CDR2 SVGEGT. V lost 2 bases, J lost 4 bases, and 0 bases stayed unmatched. CDR3 sequence reads: CASSYGLAYEQYF. CDR3 nucleotide sequence: TGTGCCAGCAGTTACGGACTAGCGTACGAGCAGTACTTC.

The chain carries TRBV5-1 and TRBJ1-2, with unresolved D. This CDR3 has 14 amino acids. Looked up from germline, CDR1 is SGHRS and CDR2 is YFSETQ. The V end lost 1 base, the J end lost 2 bases, and 9 bases lay between the germline ends. CDR3 nucleotide sequence: TGCGCCAGCAGCTTGTCGGACCTAAACTATGGCTACACCTTC. It translates to CASSLSDLNYGYTF.

The chain links TRBV28 to TRBJ2-5; a possible D gene is TRBD1 (5 bases). Looked up from germline, CDR1 is MDHEN and CDR2 is SYDVKM. The V gene lost 5 bases and the J gene lost 2 bases, with 9 bases spanning the gap. CDR3 length: 13 amino acids. The CDR3 protein is CASSSRDQETQYF. CDR3 bases: TGTGCCAGCAGTAGCAGGGATCAAGAGACCCAGTACTTC.

The chain employs TRBV12-3 or TRBV12-4 and TRBJ2-3, with 9 bases lining up with TRBD2. After removal of 3 bases from V and 2 bases from J, the junction contained 3 bases not matched to a gene. CDR3 length: 15 amino acids. CDR3 DNA sequence: TGTGCCAGCAGTTTCACTAGCGGGTTCACAGATACGCAGTATTTT. Translated: CASSFTSGFTDTQYF.

In its sample, this clonotype was seen a few times. The chain has TRBV13 and TRBJ2-4; 9 bases fit TRBD1. Germline V gene sequence: CDR1 PRHDT, CDR2 FYEKMQ (reference sequence). J was trimmed by 0 bases and V by 4 bases; bases with no gene match: 7. CDR3 length: 17 amino acids. This CDR3 reads CASSSNTGGSAKNIQYF. The DNA of the CDR3 is TGTGCCAGCAGCTCCAATACAGGGGGCTCAGCCAAAAACATTCAGTACTTC.

The chain has TRBV12-3 or TRBV12-4 and TRBJ2-7; D remains unclear. This CDR3 spans 14 amino acids. Deletions cut 6 bases from V and 2 bases from J, with 14 bases between. The CDR3 protein is CASRKNSGTYEQYF. The CDR3 nucleotides are TGTGCCAGCAGGAAAAACAGTGGAACCTACGAGCAGTACTTC.

This clonotype was recorded many times. CDR3 nucleotides: TGTGCCAGCAGCTCAACACCGGGGAGCTCTGGAAACACCATATATTTT. Amino acid sequence: CASSSTPGSSGNTIYF. The gene calls are TRBV5-4 and TRBJ1-3; D not certain. The CDR3 is made up of 16 amino acids. Germline loops: CDR1 SGHNT, CDR2 YYREEE (reference sequence). Trimming took off 3 bases at V and 0 bases at J, with 13 bases between the two ends.

J is TRBJ1-3 and V is TRBV12-3 or TRBV12-4; the D is unclear. This CDR3 contains 16 residues. Trimming removed 3 bases at V and 2 bases at J, with 14 bases between. The CDR3 region is CASSFHPPRPGNTIYF. Written as DNA, the CDR3 is TGTGCCAGCAGTTTCCACCCACCGAGGCCTGGAAACACCATATATTTT.

The chain combines TRBV20-1 with TRBJ2-2; tentative D call: TRBD2 (5 bases). The V end lost 6 bases, the J end lost 5 bases, and 19 bases lay between the germline ends. Germline loops: CDR1 DFQATT, CDR2 SNEGSKA (reference sequence). The CDR3 is 15 amino acids. DNA of the CDR3: TGCAGTGCGAGGTCTAGCCTCTCGGGGACCGGGGAGCTGTTTTTT. Its translation is CSARSSLSGTGELFF.

The table lists this clonotype with many counts. V is TRBV7-2 and J is TRBJ1-1, with D unclear. CDR3 length equals 13 residues. Deletions cut 1 base from V and 10 bases from J, with 13 bases between. Per germline, CDR1 SGHTA and CDR2 FQGNSA. CDR3 loop: CASSLVPAWGAFF. CDR3 in DNA: TGTGCCAGCAGCTTAGTGCCAGCCTGGGGAGCTTTCTTT.

This clonotype showed up many times. The chain has TRBV2 and TRBJ2-3; unclear D gene. The V gene's germline CDR1 is SNHLY and CDR2 FYNNEI. Between the trimmed V and J ends, which lost 4 bases and 1 base, there was a span of 9 bases. The CDR3 runs 14 residues. Here the CDR3 reads CASSGLGGTDTQYF. The CDR3 nucleotides read TGTGCCAGCAGTGGGCTCGGTGGCACAGATACGCAGTATTTT. Supplemented by reference TRBV2 and TRBJ2-3, the full variable domain reads EPEVTQTPSHQVTQMGQEVILRCVPISNHLYFYWYRQILGQKVEFLVSFYNNEISEKSEIFDDQFSVERPDGSNFTLKIRSTKLEDSAMYFCASSGLGGTDTQYFGPGTRLTVL.

This clonotype was observed a handful of times. The gene calls are TRBV7-9 and TRBJ2-4; TRBD1 agrees at 8 bases. CDR3 length equals 12 residues. V shed 4 bases, J shed 11 bases, and the junction held 4 bases outside the gene matches. CDR1 and CDR2 from the germline V gene are SEHNR and FQNEAQ (reference sequence). The CDR3 sequence is CASSSWTGLQYF. The DNA of the CDR3 is TGTGCCAGCAGCTCGTGGACAGGGCTTCAGTACTTC.

This chain connects TRBV5-6 to TRBJ1-1, with 7 bases matching TRBD1. The CDR3 length is 15 residues. The V and J ends lost 0 bases and 1 base, in that order; junction bases with no gene match: 3. Germline values: CDR1 SGHDT, CDR2 YYEEEE. CDR3 protein: CASSLADRPNTEAFF. The CDR3 bases are TGTGCCAGCAGCTTGGCGGACAGGCCGAACACTGAAGCTTTCTTT.

This clonotype was counted only a few times. The J gene is TRBJ1-5, the V gene TRBV18, with D maybe TRBD1 (6 bases). The CDR3 contains 16 residues. The germline V and J ends were trimmed by 5 bases and 0 bases, with 14 bases remaining between them. The germline gives CDR1 KGHSH, CDR2 LQKENI. CDR3 region: CASSGTGKYSNQPQHF. The CDR3 DNA sequence: TGTGCCAGCTCAGGCACAGGGAAGTATAGCAATCAGCCCCAGCATTTT.

This clonotype was picked up many times. The chain couples TRBV7-3 to TRBJ2-3; D possibly corresponds to TRBD2 (6 bases). Trimming took off 5 bases at V and 2 bases at J, with 8 bases between the two ends. Looked up from germline, CDR1 is SGHTA and CDR2 is FQGTGA. The length of the CDR3 is 13 residues. CDR3: CASSGGNTDTQYF. The CDR3 DNA follows: TGTGCCAGCAGCGGAGGGAACACAGATACGCAGTATTTT.

The chain carries TRBV5-4 and TRBJ2-7; D ambiguous. The CDR3 sequence is 14 residues long. The V and J ends lost 0 bases and 2 bases respectively, with 9 bases between them. CDR1 and CDR2 from the germline V gene are SGHNT and YYREEE (reference sequence). The CDR3 reads CASSLGEDPYEQYF. CDR3 in DNA: TGTGCCAGCAGCTTGGGGGAAGACCCCTACGAGCAGTACTTC.

This clonotype was counted a few times. The V and J genes are TRBV20-1 and TRBJ2-7, with TRBD1 matching over 12 bases. The CDR3 has 13 residues. V shed 5 bases and J 6 bases; nucleotides not matched to a gene: 5. CDR1 DFQATT and CDR2 SNEGSKA come from the germline V gene (reference sequence). In DNA form, the CDR3 reads TGCAGTGCTGCCCGGGACAGGGGGCTCGAGCAGTACTTC. Translated: CSAARDRGLEQYF.

The rearrangement uses TRBV6-6 and TRBJ2-6, with 7 nucleotides matching TRBD2. Germline loops: CDR1 MNHNY, CDR2 SVGAGI (reference sequence). This CDR3 comprises 16 residues. After removal of 5 bases from V and 0 bases from J, the junction contained 4 bases not matched to a gene. The CDR3: CASSGRGSSGANVLTF. The CDR3 DNA reads as TGTGCCAGCAGTGGGAGGGGCAGCTCTGGGGCCAACGTCCTGACTTTC.

In its sample, this clonotype was seen many times. The chain has TRBV6-6 and TRBJ1-2; D call uncertain. This CDR3 contains 13 residues. The V end lost 6 bases, the J end lost 4 bases, and 12 bases lay between the germline ends. CDR1 MNHNY and CDR2 SVGAGI come from the germline V gene (reference sequence). Here the CDR3 reads CASRGQWVYGYTF. The CDR3, as DNA: TGTGCCAGCAGGGGCCAGTGGGTCTATGGCTACACCTTC.

The table lists this clonotype with many counts. The rearrangement uses TRBV12-3 or TRBV12-4 and TRBJ1-4; perhaps TRBD1 as D (5 bases). The CDR3 contains 14 residues. Trimming removed 6 bases from V and 3 bases from J, with 11 bases in between. The CDR3 spells CASSSRGANEKLFF. The CDR3 DNA reads TGTGCCAGCAGCTCCCGGGGGGCTAATGAAAAACTGTTTTTT.

Ten or more counts support this clonotype. The rearrangement joins TRBV7-9 to TRBJ1-5, with a weak D call TRBD1 (5 bases). The CDR3 consists of 14 residues. Trimming removed 7 bases from V and 1 base from J, with 11 bases in between. From germline, CDR1 is SEHNR and CDR2 FQNEAQ (reference sequence). DNA of the CDR3: TGTGCCAGCACTATTGGGGGAAGCAATCAGCCCCAGCATTTT. Translating it yields CASTIGGSNQPQHF.